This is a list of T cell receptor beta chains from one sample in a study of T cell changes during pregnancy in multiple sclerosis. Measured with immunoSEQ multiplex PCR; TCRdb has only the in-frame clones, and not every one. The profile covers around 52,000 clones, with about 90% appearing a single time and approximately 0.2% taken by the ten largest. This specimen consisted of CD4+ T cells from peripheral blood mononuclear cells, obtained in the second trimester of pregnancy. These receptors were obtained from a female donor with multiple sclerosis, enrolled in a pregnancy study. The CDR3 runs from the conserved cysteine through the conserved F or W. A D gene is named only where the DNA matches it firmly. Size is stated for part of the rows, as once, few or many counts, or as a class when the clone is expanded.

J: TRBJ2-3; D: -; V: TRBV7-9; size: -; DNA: TGTGCCAGCAGCCCCTCCACAGATACGCAGTATTTT; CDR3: CASSPSTDTQYF
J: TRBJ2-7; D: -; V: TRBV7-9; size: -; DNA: TGTGCCAGCAGCTTAGGAGGGCTAGCCTACGAGCAGTACTTC; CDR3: CASSLGGLAYEQYF
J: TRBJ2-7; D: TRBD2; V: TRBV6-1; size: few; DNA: TGTGCCAGCAGCACAGCTAGCGGGAGCGCCTACGAGCAGTACTTC; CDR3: CASSTASGSAYEQYF
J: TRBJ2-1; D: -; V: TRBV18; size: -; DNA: TGTGCCAGCTCACCGGAACGCAGGGATACCTACAATGAGCAGTTCTTC; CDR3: CASSPERRDTYNEQFF
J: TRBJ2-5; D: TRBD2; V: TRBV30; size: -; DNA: TGTGCCTGGACCATCCCCCGGGGTAGCGGGGCTCAGGAGACCCAGTACTTC; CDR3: CAWTIPRGSGAQETQYF
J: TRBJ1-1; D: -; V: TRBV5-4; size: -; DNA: TGTGCCAGCAGCTTTGGGCCTATAAGCACTGAAGCTTTCTTT; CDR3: CASSFGPISTEAFF
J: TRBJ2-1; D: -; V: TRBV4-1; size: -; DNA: TGCGCCAGCAGCCATCCCGCTCGCGGGTACAATGAGCAGTTCTTC; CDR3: CASSHPARGYNEQFF
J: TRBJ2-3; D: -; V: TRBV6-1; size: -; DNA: TGTGCCAGCAGTGAAGCCGGGGATACGCAGTATTTT; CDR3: CASSEAGDTQYF
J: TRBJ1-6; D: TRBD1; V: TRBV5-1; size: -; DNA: TGCGCCAGCAGCCCGACAGGGTCCACCCTCCACTTT; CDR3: CASSPTGSTLHF
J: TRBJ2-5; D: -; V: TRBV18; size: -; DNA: TGTGCCAGCTCACCCCTGTACCAAGAGACCCAGTACTTC; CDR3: CASSPLYQETQYF
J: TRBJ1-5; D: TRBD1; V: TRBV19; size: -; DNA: TGTGCCAGTAGTATAGCTGAGACAGGGGATTATAGCAATCAGCCCCAGCATTTT; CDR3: CASSIAETGDYSNQPQHF
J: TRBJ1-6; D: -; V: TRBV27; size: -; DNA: TGTGCCAGCAGTCCAACCGGTGGACAGAATTCACCCCTCCACTTT; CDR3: CASSPTGGQNSPLHF
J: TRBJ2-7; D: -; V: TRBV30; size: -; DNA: TGTGCCTGGGCCATTTCCCAGGGCTACGAGCAGTACTTC; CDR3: CAWAISQGYEQYF
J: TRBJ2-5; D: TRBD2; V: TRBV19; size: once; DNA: TGTGCCAGTAGTCAACTAGCGGGAGTTGAGACCCAGTACTTC; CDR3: CASSQLAGVETQYF
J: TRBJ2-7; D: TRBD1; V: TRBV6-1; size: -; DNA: TGTGCCAGCACCCCCCCTACAGGGGGCAGGGAGCAGTACTTC; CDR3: CASTPPTGGREQYF
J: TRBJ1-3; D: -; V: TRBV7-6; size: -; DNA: TGTGCCAGCAGCTTAGCGGCCCTCTCTGGAAACACCATATATTTT; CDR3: CASSLAALSGNTIYF
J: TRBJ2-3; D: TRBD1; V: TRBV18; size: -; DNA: TGTGCCAGCACACAGGGGGCCGGGAACACAGATACGCAGTATTTT; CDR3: CASTQGAGNTDTQYF
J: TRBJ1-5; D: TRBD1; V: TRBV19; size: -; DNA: TGTGCCAGTAGTACTGACAGGGGCGGCAATCAGCCCCAGCATTTT; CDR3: CASSTDRGGNQPQHF
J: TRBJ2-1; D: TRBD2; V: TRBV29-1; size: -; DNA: TGCAGCGTTGAAGAAGGGCGGGGGGTTAATGAGCAGTTCTTC; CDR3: CSVEEGRGVNEQFF
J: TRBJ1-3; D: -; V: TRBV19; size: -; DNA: TGTGCCAGTAGTAACCAGTGGCCTGGAAACACCATATATTTT; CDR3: CASSNQWPGNTIYF
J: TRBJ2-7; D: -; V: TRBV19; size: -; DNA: TGTGCCAGTAGTATAGTCGGCGGCTCCTACGAGCAGTACTTC; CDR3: CASSIVGGSYEQYF
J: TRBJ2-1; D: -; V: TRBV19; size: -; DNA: TGTGCCAGTAGTATAATTTCAAGGCAGGCGGGCAATGAGCAGTTCTTC; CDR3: CASSIISRQAGNEQFF
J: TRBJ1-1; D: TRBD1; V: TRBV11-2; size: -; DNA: TGTGCCAGCAGCTTCATTCGGACAGGGGGCTCGGGGAACACTGAAGCTTTCTTT; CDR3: CASSFIRTGGSGNTEAFF
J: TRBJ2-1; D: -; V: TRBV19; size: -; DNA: TGTGCCAGCAACCCTCTCGGGGGCTCCTACAATGAGCAGTTCTTC; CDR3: CASNPLGGSYNEQFF
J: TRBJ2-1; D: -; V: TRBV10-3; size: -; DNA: TGTGCCCACGGTCGATACAATGAGCAGTTCTTC; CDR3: CAHGRYNEQFF
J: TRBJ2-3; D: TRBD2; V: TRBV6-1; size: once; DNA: TGTGCCAGCAGTGTAAGAATTCGACTAGCGGGAGGGGGCACAGATACGCAGTATTTT; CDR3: CASSVRIRLAGGGTDTQYF
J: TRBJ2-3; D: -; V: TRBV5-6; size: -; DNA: TGTGCCAGCAGCTTGGTGCGGAACCCCAGCACAGATACGCAGTATTTT; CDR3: CASSLVRNPSTDTQYF
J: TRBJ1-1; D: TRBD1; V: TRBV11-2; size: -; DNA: TGTGCCAGCAGCTCCAGGACAGGGGGAGTCACTGAAGCTTTCTTT; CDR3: CASSSRTGGVTEAFF
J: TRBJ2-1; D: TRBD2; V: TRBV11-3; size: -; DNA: TGTGCCAGCAGCTCAGCGGGGGGGCTCGGTGAGCAGTTCTTC; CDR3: CASSSAGGLGEQFF
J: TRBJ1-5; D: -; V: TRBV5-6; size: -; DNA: TGTGCCAGCAGCGCCTACAGCAATCAGCCCCAGCATTTT; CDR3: CASSAYSNQPQHF
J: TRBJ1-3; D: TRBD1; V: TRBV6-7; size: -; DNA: TGTGCCAGCAGTTACCGGGCTCTGCCGGGACAGGGAAGAAACACCATATATTTT; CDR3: CASSYRALPGQGRNTIYF
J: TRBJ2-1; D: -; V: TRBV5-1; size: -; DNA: TGCGCCAGCAGCCCTTGGGCCAATCTCTACAATGAGCAGTTCTTC; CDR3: CASSPWANLYNEQFF
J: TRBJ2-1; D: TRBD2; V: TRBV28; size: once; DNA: TGTGCCAGCACGAGCGGGAGGGGGAATGAGCAGTTCTTC; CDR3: CASTSGRGNEQFF
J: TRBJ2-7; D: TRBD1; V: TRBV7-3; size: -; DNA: TGTGCCAGCAGCTTCCGGGACAGGGGGCTCGACGAGCAGTACTTC; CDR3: CASSFRDRGLDEQYF
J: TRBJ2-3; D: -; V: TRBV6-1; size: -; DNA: TGTGCCAGCAGTGGACAGCAGGGAATGGCACCCACAGATACGCAGTATTTT; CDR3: CASSGQQGMAPTDTQYF
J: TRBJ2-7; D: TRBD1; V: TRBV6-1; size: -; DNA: TGTGCCAGCAGCGTCGCCGGGACAGTTCCCGAGCAGTACTTC; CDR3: CASSVAGTVPEQYF
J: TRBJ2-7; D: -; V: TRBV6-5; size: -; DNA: TGTGCCAGCAGTTACCAGGACAGTTGGTTCTACGAGCAGTACTTC; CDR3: CASSYQDSWFYEQYF
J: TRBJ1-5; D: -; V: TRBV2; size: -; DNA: TGTGCCAGCAGTTCGGACAGTTCGATCAATCAGCCCCAGCATTTT; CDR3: CASSSDSSINQPQHF